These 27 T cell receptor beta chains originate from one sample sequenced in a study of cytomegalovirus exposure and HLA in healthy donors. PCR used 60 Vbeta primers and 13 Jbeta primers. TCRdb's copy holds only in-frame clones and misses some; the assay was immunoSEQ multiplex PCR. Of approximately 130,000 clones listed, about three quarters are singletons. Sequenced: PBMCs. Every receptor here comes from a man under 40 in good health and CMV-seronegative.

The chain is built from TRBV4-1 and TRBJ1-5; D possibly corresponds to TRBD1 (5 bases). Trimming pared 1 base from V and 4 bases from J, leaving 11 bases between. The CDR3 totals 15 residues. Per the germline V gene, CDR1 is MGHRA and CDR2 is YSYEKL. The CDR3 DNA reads TGCGCCAGCAGCCAAGGACAGATAGGTAATCAGCCCCAGCATTTT. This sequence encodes CASSQGQIGNQPQHF.

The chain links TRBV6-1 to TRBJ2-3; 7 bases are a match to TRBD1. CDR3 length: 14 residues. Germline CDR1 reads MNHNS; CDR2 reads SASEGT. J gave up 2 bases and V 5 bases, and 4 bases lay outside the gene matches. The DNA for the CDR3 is TGTGCCAGCAGTCGGACAGGCGCCACAGATACGCAGTATTTT. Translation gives CASSRTGATDTQYF.

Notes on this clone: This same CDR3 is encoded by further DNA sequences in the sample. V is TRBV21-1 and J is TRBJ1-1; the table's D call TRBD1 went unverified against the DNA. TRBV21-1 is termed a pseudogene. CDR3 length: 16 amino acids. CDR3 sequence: CASSKVWTGSNTEAFF. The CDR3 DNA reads TGTGCCAGCAGCAAGGTTTGGACAGGGTCGAACACTGAAGCTTTCTTT.

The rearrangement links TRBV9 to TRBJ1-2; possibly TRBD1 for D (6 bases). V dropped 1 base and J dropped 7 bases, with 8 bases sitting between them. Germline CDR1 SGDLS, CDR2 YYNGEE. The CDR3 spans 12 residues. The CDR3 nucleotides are TGTGCCAGCAGCGTATCAGGGGCTGGCTACACCTTC. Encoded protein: CASSVSGAGYTF. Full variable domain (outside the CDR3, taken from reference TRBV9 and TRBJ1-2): DSGVTQTPKHLITATGQRVTLRCSPRSGDLSVYWYQQSLDQGLQFLIQYYNGEERAKGNILERFSAQQFPDLHSELNLSSLELGDSALYFCASSVSGAGYTFGSGTRLTVV.

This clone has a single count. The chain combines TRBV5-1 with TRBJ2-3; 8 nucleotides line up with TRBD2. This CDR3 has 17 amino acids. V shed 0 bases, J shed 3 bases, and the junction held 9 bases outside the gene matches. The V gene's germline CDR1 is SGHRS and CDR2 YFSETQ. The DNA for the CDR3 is TGCGCCAGCAGCTTGGGGGGAAGCGGGGGTCGAACAGATACGCAGTATTTT. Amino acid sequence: CASSLGGSGGRTDTQYF.

In nucleotides, the CDR3 is TGTGCCAGCAGTTCCGCCGGGCGGGAGTATCAGCCCCAGCATTTT. This codes for CASSSAGREYQPQHF. The chain recombines TRBV28 with TRBJ1-5, with D uncertain. With 4 bases removed from V and 5 bases from J, the gap between germline ends came to 15 bases. The CDR3 runs to 15 residues. CDR1 is MDHEN and CDR2 is SYDVKM in the germline V gene.

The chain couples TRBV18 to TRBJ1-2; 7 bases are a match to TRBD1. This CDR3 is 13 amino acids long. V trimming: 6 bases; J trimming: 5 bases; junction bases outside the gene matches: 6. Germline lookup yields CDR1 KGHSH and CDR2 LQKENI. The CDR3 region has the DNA TGTGCCAGCTCCTCGGACAGGCTGTATGGCTACACCTTC. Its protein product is CASSSDRLYGYTF.

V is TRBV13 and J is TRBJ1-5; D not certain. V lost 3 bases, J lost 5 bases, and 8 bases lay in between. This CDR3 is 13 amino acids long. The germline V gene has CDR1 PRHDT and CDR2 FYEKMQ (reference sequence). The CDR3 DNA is TGTGCCAGCAGCTTCCGGGATCATCAGCCCCAGCATTTT. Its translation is CASSFRDHQPQHF.

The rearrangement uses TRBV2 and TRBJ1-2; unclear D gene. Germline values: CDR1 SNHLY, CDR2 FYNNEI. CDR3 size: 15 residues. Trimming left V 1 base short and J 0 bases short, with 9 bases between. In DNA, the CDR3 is TGTGCCAGCAGTGAAGGGGCCACCCCTAACTATGGCTACACCTTC. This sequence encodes CASSEGATPNYGYTF.

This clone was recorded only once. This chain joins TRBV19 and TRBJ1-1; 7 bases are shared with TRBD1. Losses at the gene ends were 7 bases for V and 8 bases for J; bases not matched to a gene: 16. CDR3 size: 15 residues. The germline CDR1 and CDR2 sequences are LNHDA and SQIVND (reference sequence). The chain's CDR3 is CASNQPGQRLREAFF. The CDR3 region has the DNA TGTGCCAGTAACCAACCGGGACAGAGATTACGCGAAGCTTTCTTT.

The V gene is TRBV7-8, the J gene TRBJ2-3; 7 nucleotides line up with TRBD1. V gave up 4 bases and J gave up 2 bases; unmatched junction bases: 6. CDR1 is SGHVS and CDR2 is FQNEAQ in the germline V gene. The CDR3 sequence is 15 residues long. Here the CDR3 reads CASSSTGIHTDTQYF. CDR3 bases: TGTGCCAGCAGCTCGACAGGGATCCACACAGATACGCAGTATTTT.

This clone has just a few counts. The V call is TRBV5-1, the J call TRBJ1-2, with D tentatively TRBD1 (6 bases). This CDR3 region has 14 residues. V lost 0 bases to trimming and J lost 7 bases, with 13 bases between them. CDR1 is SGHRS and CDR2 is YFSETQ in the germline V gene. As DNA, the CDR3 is TGCGCCAGCAGCTTGGGGGCAGGGGAGTCTGGCTACACCTTC. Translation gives CASSLGAGESGYTF.

The CDR3 nucleotides are TGTGCCAGCAGTTATACAGGACCCTATGGCTACACCTTC. It codes for CASSYTGPYGYTF. This chain links TRBV6-5 with TRBJ1-2; D perhaps matches TRBD1 (5 bases). The CDR3 covers 13 residues. The V gene lost 3 bases and the J gene lost 4 bases, with 9 bases spanning the gap. Germline loops: CDR1 MNHEY, CDR2 SVGAGI.

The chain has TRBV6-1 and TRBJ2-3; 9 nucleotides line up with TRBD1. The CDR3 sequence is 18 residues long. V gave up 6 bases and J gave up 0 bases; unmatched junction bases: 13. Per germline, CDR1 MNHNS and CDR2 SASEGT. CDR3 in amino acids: CASSESGGQGWSTDTQYF. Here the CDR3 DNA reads TGTGCCAGCAGCGAAAGCGGTGGACAGGGGTGGAGCACAGATACGCAGTATTTT.

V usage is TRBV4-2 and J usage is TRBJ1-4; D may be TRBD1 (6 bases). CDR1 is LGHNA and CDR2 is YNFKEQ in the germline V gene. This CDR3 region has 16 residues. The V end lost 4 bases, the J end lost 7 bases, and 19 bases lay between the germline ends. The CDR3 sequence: CASSPRGGQEGEKLFF. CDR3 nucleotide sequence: TGTGCCAGCAGCCCACGAGGGGGACAAGAGGGTGAAAAACTGTTTTTT.

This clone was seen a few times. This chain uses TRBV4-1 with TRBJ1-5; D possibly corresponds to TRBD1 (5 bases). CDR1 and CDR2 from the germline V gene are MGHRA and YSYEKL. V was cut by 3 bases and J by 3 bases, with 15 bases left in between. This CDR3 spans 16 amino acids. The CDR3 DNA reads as TGCGCCAGCAGCCAGATCTCAGGGATAACCAATCAGCCCCAGCATTTT. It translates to CASSQISGITNQPQHF.

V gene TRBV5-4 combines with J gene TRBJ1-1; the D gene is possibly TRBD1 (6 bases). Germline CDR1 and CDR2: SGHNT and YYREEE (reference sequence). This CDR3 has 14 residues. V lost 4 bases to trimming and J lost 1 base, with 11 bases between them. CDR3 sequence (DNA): TGTGCCAGCAGCCCCGACAGGACGAACACTGAAGCTTTCTTT. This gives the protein CASSPDRTNTEAFF.

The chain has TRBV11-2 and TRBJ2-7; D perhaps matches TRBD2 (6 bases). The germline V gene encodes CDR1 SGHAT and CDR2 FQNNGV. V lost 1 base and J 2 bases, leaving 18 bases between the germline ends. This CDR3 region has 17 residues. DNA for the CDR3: TGTGCCAGCAGCTTAGGCCGGGCCGGGACTGACACCTACGAGCAGTACTTC. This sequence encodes CASSLGRAGTDTYEQYF.

CDR3 in amino acids: CASNRPFAGGEKLFF. The DNA of the CDR3 is TGTGCCAGCAACCGCCCTTTCGCGGGGGGAGAAAAACTGTTTTTT. The chain uses TRBV4-2 and TRBJ1-4; tentatively, D is TRBD1 (5 bases). Germline V gene data show CDR1 as LGHNA and CDR2 as YNFKEQ. This CDR3 has 15 amino acids. V was shortened by 7 bases and J by 8 bases, with 20 bases between the two germline ends.

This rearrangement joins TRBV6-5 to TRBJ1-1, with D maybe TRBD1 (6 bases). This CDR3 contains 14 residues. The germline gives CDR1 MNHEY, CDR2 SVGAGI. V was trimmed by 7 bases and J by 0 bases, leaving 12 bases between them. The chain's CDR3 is CASTRGGLNTEAFF. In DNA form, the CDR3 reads TGTGCCAGCACCAGGGGAGGGCTGAACACTGAAGCTTTCTTT.

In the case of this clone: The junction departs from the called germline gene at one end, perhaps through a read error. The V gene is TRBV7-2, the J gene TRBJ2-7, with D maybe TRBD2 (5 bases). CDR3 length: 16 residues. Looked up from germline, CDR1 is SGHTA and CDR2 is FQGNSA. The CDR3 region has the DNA TGTGCCAGCAGCTTCCCAACACCTCTCCAAGACTACGCGCAGTACTTC. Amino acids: CASSFPTPLQDYAQYF.

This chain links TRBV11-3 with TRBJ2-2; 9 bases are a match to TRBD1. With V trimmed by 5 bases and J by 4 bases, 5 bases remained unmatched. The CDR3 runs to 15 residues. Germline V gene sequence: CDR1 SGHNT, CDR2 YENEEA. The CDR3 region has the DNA TGTGCCAGCAGCCGTTTGACAGGGGGCACCGGGGAGCTGTTTTTT. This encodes CASSRLTGGTGELFF.

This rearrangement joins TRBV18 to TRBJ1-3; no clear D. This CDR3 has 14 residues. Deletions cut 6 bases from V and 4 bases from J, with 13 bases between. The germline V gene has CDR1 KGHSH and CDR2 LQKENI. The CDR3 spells CASSTGNGGNTIYF. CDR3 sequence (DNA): TGTGCCAGCTCGACCGGGAACGGGGGAAACACCATATATTTT.

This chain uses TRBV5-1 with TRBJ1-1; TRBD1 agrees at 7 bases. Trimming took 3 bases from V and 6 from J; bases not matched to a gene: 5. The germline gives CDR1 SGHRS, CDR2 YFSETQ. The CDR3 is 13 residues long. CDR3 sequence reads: CASSWGTVAEAFF. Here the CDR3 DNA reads TGCGCCAGCAGCTGGGGGACAGTCGCTGAAGCTTTCTTT.

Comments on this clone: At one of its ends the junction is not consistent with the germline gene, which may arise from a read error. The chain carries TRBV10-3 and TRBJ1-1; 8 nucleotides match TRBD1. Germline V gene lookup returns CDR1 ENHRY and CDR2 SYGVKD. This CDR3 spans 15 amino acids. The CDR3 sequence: CAISEPDRENAEAFF. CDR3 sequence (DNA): TGTGCCATCAGTGAACCGGACAGGGAGAACGCTGAAGCTTTCTTT.

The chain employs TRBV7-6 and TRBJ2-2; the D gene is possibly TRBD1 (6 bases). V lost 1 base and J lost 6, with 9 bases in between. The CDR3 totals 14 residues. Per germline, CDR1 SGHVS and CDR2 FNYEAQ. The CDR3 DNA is TGTGCCAGCAGCTTAGTTCAGGGGTCCGGGGAGCTGTTTTTT. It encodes CASSLVQGSGELFF.

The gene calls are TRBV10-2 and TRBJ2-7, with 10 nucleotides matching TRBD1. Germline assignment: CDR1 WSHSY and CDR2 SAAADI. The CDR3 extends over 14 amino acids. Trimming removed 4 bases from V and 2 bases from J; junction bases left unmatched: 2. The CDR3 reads CASSGTGGAYEQYF. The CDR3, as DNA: TGCGCCAGCAGTGGGACAGGGGGGGCCTACGAGCAGTACTTC.